The 15 T cell receptor beta chains below all came from one sample that was sequenced in a study of CD8 T cells in ankylosing spondylitis. General observations from the study: What appeared characteristic of ankylosing spondylitis blood was a TCR beta motif of fewer than ten highly homologous variants.

Their specific antigens are unknown. In TCRdb, the 5' RACE reads were re-called with MiXCR into one record per CDR3 protein. The data contain roughly 700,000 distinct CDR3 sequences, roughly 19% of them singletons. Source material: blood, either unsorted or a sorted T cell fraction (not recorded which). Receptors were obtained from a male donor with ankylosing spondylitis.

V is TRBV11-2 and J is TRBJ1-1, with D uncertain. Trimming left V 0 bases short and J 0 bases short, with 14 bases between. From germline, CDR1 is SGHAT and CDR2 FQNNGV. The CDR3 sequence is 17 residues long. The CDR3 here is CASSLDVRSYMNTEAFF. CDR3 sequence (DNA): TGTGCCAGCAGCTTAGACGTGAGGTCTTACATGAACACTGAAGCTTTCTTT.

V and J are TRBV24-1 and TRBJ2-3, with D unclear. The V and J ends lost 3 bases and 3 bases respectively, with 9 bases between them. The CDR3 spans 14 residues. The germline V gene has CDR1 KGHDR and CDR2 SFDVKD. This CDR3 is CATSDHRTTDTQYF. The CDR3 DNA reads TGTGCCACCAGTGATCACCGCACGACAGATACGCAGTATTTT.

V is TRBV7-2 and J is TRBJ2-2; D may be TRBD1 (5 bases). Germline V lookup: CDR1 SGHTA, CDR2 FQGNSA. Trimming shortened V by 3 bases and J by 4 bases, and 18 bases separated the two germline ends. This CDR3 region has 17 residues. Written as DNA, the CDR3 is TGTGCCAGCAGCTTTAGGGGCGAGAACAAAATCACCGGGGAGCTGTTTTTT. It is translated as CASSFRGENKITGELFF.

In its sample, this clonotype was seen a few times. This chain connects TRBV12-3 or TRBV12-4 to TRBJ1-5; 9 bases fit TRBD1. The J segment lost 7 bases and the V segment lost 3 bases, leaving 7 bases of the junction unmatched. CDR3 size: 15 residues. CDR3 in DNA: TGTGCCAGCAGTTTGGGGACAGGGAGGAGCCAGCCCCAGCATTTT. This sequence encodes CASSLGTGRSQPQHF.

V is TRBV24-1 and J is TRBJ2-3; D is ambiguous. V dropped 7 bases and J dropped 6 bases, with 10 bases sitting between them. This CDR3 is built from 12 residues. Germline V gene data show CDR1 as KGHDR and CDR2 as SFDVKD. CDR3 DNA sequence: TGTGCCACCAGCCCCCACGGCGATACGCAGTATTTT. Amino acid sequence: CATSPHGDTQYF.

This clonotype was seen more than once but under ten times. The chain employs TRBV29-1 and TRBJ1-1, with 7 bases identical to TRBD1. The trim removed 4 bases at V and 4 bases at J, leaving 6 bases unmatched. Germline V gene data show CDR1 as SQVTM and CDR2 as ANQGSEA. CDR3 length: 13 amino acids. The CDR3 loop reads CSVGQGGGTEAFF. In DNA form, the CDR3 reads TGCAGCGTTGGACAGGGTGGTGGCACTGAAGCTTTCTTT.

This clonotype was counted ten times or more. J is TRBJ2-7 and V is TRBV2; 7 bases map to TRBD1. Germline CDR1 reads SNHLY; CDR2 reads FYNNEI. CDR3 size: 15 residues. The junction had 2 bases not matched to a gene; V was cut back by 0 bases and J by 0 bases. The CDR3 region has the DNA TGTGCCAGCAGTGAAGCGTGGGACAGCTCCTACGAGCAGTACTTC. Translation gives CASSEAWDSSYEQYF.

This clonotype was seen more than once but under ten times. The chain employs TRBV5-1 and TRBJ2-2, with D hard to call. V gave up 3 bases and J gave up 0 bases, with 9 bases separating them. This CDR3 contains 15 residues. CDR1 is SGHRS and CDR2 is YFSETQ in the germline V gene. CDR3 amino acids: CASSSHLANTGELFF. The CDR3 coding sequence is TGCGCCAGCAGCTCCCATCTCGCGAACACCGGGGAGCTGTTTTTT. The full variable domain, in which reference TRBV5-1 and TRBJ2-2 provide the parts outside the CDR3, is KAGVTQTPRYLIKTRGQQVTLSCSPISGHRSVSWYQQTPGQGLQFLFEYFSETQRNKGNFPGRFSGRQFSNSRSEMNVSTLELGDSALYLCASSSHLANTGELFFGEGSRLTVL.

The chain is built from TRBV5-3 and TRBJ2-4; 10 bases are a match to TRBD2. TRBV5-3 is an open reading frame whose function is uncertain. This CDR3 region has 14 residues. V was pared by 10 bases and J by 0 bases, with 4 bases of the junction left unmatched. The CDR3 here is CAPAGGLAKNIQYF. In DNA, the CDR3 is TGTGCCCCAGCGGGGGGGCTAGCCAAAAACATTCAGTACTTC.

CDR3 coding DNA: TGTGCCAGCAGCGGTGGCCAGAACAATGAGCAGTTCTTC. Residues: CASSGGQNNEQFF. The rearrangement links TRBV11-2 to TRBJ2-1, with unresolved D. V was shortened by 5 bases and J by 5 bases, with 10 bases between the two germline ends. The CDR3 contains 13 residues. The germline V gene has CDR1 SGHAT and CDR2 FQNNGV.

This clonotype was found a few times. The CDR3 region is CAWGQPNYGYTF. In DNA form, the CDR3 reads TGTGCCTGGGGGCAGCCTAACTATGGCTACACCTTC. The genes are TRBV30 and TRBJ1-2; D is ambiguous. Between the trimmed V and J ends, which lost 5 bases and 0 bases, there was a span of 7 bases. From germline, CDR1 is GTSNPN and CDR2 SVGIG (reference sequence). This CDR3 region has 12 residues.

The V and J genes are TRBV7-9 and TRBJ1-1; no clear D gene. This CDR3 comprises 14 residues. The V gene lost 5 bases and the J gene lost 2 bases, with 12 bases spanning the gap. Germline CDR1 is SEHNR and CDR2 is FQNEAQ (reference sequence). CDR3 region: CASSLSSTNTEAFF. For the CDR3, the DNA is TGTGCCAGCAGCCTAAGTTCCACTAACACTGAAGCTTTCTTT.

This clonotype was found many times. This chain links TRBV12-3 or TRBV12-4 with TRBJ2-7; no clear D. The V end lost 6 bases, the J end lost 3 bases, and 12 bases lay between the germline ends. CDR3 length equals 13 residues. The CDR3 is CASSHRPLYEQYF. The CDR3, as DNA: TGTGCCAGCAGCCATAGACCTCTCTACGAGCAGTACTTC.

This clonotype was observed a few times. The rearrangement uses TRBV5-1 and TRBJ2-7, with 7 bases identical to TRBD2. Losses at the gene ends were 2 bases for V and 3 bases for J; bases not matched to a gene: 5. Germline V gene sequence: CDR1 SGHRS, CDR2 YFSETQ. The CDR3 runs to 14 residues. CDR3 sequence: CASSFSTSSYEQYF. CDR3 nucleotides: TGCGCCAGCAGCTTCTCGACTAGCAGCTACGAGCAGTACTTC.

This clonotype appeared a few times. The V gene is TRBV6-2 or TRBV6-3, the J gene TRBJ2-7; D gene ambiguous. CDR3 length: 14 amino acids. Between the trimmed V and J ends, which lost 2 bases and 2 bases, there was a span of 10 bases. The germline V gene has CDR1 MNHEY and CDR2 SVGEGT. CDR3 sequence: CASSYHFGPYEQYF. CDR3 nucleotide sequence: TGTGCCAGCAGTTACCATTTCGGCCCCTACGAGCAGTACTTC.